These T cell receptor beta chains were read from a single sample in a study of immune evolution from preneoplasia to lung adenocarcinoma. Produced via immunoSEQ multiplex PCR; TCRdb's table is partial and in-frame only. The sample includes approximately 4,700 clones, around 80% seen only once; the top ten take roughly 8.6%. The sample taken for sequencing was FFPE adjacent normal lung tissue. The origin of the receptors is a person aged 55-79 years with lung adenocarcinoma. The CDR3 runs from the conserved cysteine through the conserved F or W. The D gene is left open where the match is weak. Clone size, where shown, is once, few, many, or a class for clones that have expanded.

NA NA TRBJ1-1 TRBV7-8 TGTGCCAGCAGCCCGGGACACTCTGAAGCTTTCTTT CASSPGHSEAFF
NA TRBD2 TRBJ2-3 TRBV5-1 TGCGCCAGCACTGGGGGGGGGAGAGCTAGCACAGATACGCAGTATTTT CASTGGGRASTDTQYF
NA NA TRBJ1-1 TRBV13 TGTGCCAGCAGCCCCATTACGGGAGTTAACACTGAAGCTTTCTTT CASSPITGVNTEAFF
NA NA TRBJ2-1 TRBV4-3 TGCGCCAGCAGCCAAGATTACCCTCTGGGGTACAATGAGCAGTTCTTC CASSQDYPLGYNEQFF
once NA TRBJ1-5 TRBV7-2 TGTGCCAGCAGTTCGCAGGGTTTGGGGCAGCCCCAGCATTTT CASSSQGLGQPQHF
NA NA TRBJ1-2 TRBV2 TGTGCCAGCAGTGAATCGACAGTCTATGGCTACACCTTC CASSESTVYGYTF
NA TRBD1 TRBJ1-1 TRBV6-6 TGTGCCAGCAGTTGGGGACAGGGGGTCCTGAACACTGAAGCTTTCTTT CASSWGQGVLNTEAFF
NA NA TRBJ2-2 TRBV7-9 TGTGCCAGCAGCTTAGTGGGGGGGCTTGGCACCGGGGAGCTGTTTTTT CASSLVGGLGTGELFF
NA NA TRBJ1-2 TRBV7-9 TGTGCCAGCAGCCCTGGCAGGGTGGGCTATGGCTACACCTTC CASSPGRVGYGYTF
NA TRBD1 TRBJ1-2 TRBV6-6 TGTGCCAGCAAACCTTCAGGGGGCAGCTATGGCTACACCTTC CASKPSGGSYGYTF
NA NA TRBJ1-3 TRBV4-2 TGTGCCAGCGACACAACAGGGTCCTCTGGAAACACCATATATTTT CASDTTGSSGNTIYF
NA TRBD1 TRBJ1-5 TRBV2 TGTGCCAGCAGTGACGAGGGGGCTCCCAATCAGCCCCAGCATTTT CASSDEGAPNQPQHF
once TRBD1 TRBJ2-2 TRBV9 TGTGCCAGCAGCGTAGGGACAGGGATAAACACCGGGGAGCTGTTTTTT CASSVGTGINTGELFF
NA NA TRBJ1-4 TRBV6-1 TGTGCCAGCAGTGCCGGCCCGGTGATTGGACTGTTTTTT CASSAGPVIGLFF
NA TRBD1 TRBJ1-1 TRBV5-6 TGTGCCAGCGCATCCCCCCGACAGGGTTTTACTGAAGCTTTCTTT CASASPRQGFTEAFF
NA NA TRBJ1-5 TRBV5-1 TGCGCCAGCAGCCTGGCGGGTAATCAGCCCCAGCATTTT CASSLAGNQPQHF
NA TRBD1 TRBJ1-4 TRBV5-1 TGCGCCAGCAGCTTGGGGGGACAGCCTGGTGAAAAACTGTTTTTT CASSLGGQPGEKLFF
NA NA TRBJ1-2 TRBV5-6 TGTGCCAGCGGGGCAGGGGCGAGCGCGTATGGCTACACCTTC CASGAGASAYGYTF
NA NA TRBJ1-2 TRBV10-1 TGCGCCAGCAGCCCCGCCGTATGCTATGGCTACACCTTC CASSPAVCYGYTF
NA TRBD1 TRBJ2-7 TRBV7-6 TGTGCCAGCAGCCTAGGGGACAGCGCCTACGAGCAGTACTTC CASSLGDSAYEQYF
NA NA TRBJ2-7 TRBV27 TGTGCCAGCAGTTTATTTTCCGTGGGTCTCTACGAGCAGTACTTC CASSLFSVGLYEQYF
NA NA TRBJ1-1 TRBV9 TGTGCCAGCAGCGTAGCTTCGGGGGAGGGAGGGAAAGCTTTCTTT CASSVASGEGGKAFF
NA NA TRBJ1-1 TRBV4-3 TGCGCCAGCAGCCAAGATTACAGGACGGGTGAAGCTTTCTTT CASSQDYRTGEAFF
NA NA TRBJ2-3 TRBV6-5 TGTGCCAGCAGACCCGGACCTAGTACCACAGATACGCAGTATTTT CASRPGPSTTDTQYF
NA TRBD1 TRBJ1-5 TRBV7-8 TGTGCCAGCAGCAGGGACAGCGTCAATCAGCCCCAGCATTTT CASSRDSVNQPQHF
few NA TRBJ1-5 TRBV6-1 TGTGCCAGCAGTGAAGGGCAGGGACTCAATCAGCCCCAGCATTTT CASSEGQGLNQPQHF
NA NA TRBJ1-3 TRBV14 TGTGCCAGCAGCCAAGATAAGGCTAGCTCTGGAAACACCATATATTTT CASSQDKASSGNTIYF
NA NA TRBJ2-1 TRBV7-7 TGTGCTAGCAGCTTAGGGTTCATGGGTGAGCAGTTCTTC CASSLGFMGEQFF
NA TRBD1 TRBJ1-1 TRBV29-1 TGCAGCGTTGGGAGGGGGCGGTTTGCTTTCTTT CSVGRGRFAFF
NA NA TRBJ1-5 TRBV11-2 TGTGCCAGCAGCTTAGGGCAGGGAAGGCAGCCCCAGCATTTT CASSLGQGRQPQHF
NA TRBD1 TRBJ1-2 TRBV28 TGTGCCAGCAGGCAACCGGGACAGGGGAATGGCTACACCTTC CASRQPGQGNGYTF
NA NA TRBJ2-7 TRBV28 TGTGCCAGCAGTTCCCTCCTTAATTACGAGCAGTACTTC CASSSLLNYEQYF
NA TRBD1 TRBJ1-4 TRBV10-2 TGCGCCAGCAGTGAGTCAACAGGGGGCGTTGAAAAACTGTTTTTT CASSESTGGVEKLFF
NA NA TRBJ1-2 TRBV4-3 TGCGCCAGCAGCCATAGGGGGGGAGCTAACTATGGCTACACCTTC CASSHRGGANYGYTF
NA NA TRBJ1-5 TRBV28 TGTGCCAGCGGCACAGGGAATCAGCCCCAGCATTTT CASGTGNQPQHF
NA NA TRBJ2-5 TRBV11-2 TGTGCCAGCAGCTTAGAATTGAGGGAAGAGACCCAGTACTTC CASSLELREETQYF
medium-sized TRBD1 TRBJ1-1 TRBV7-9 TGTGCCAGCAGCGACCCTGTAGCTCTGGACAGGCTCAACACTGAAGCTTTCTTT CASSDPVALDRLNTEAFF
NA NA TRBJ2-5 TRBV11-2 TGTGCCAGCAGCCACGAACGGAAAGAGACCCAGTACTTC CASSHERKETQYF
NA NA TRBJ1-5 TRBV4-3 TGCGCCAGCAGTATGGAAGGAGGGAATCAGCCCCAGCATTTT CASSMEGGNQPQHF
NA TRBD1 TRBJ1-2 TRBV10-3 TGTGCCATCAGTGGGGACAGGGTCTATGGCTACACCTTC CAISGDRVYGYTF
NA NA TRBJ1-3 TRBV6-5 TGTGCCAGCAGTTACAGTAAGGGTCCCTCTGGAAACACCATATATTTT CASSYSKGPSGNTIYF
NA NA TRBJ1-1 TRBV5-1 TGCGCCAGCAGTCAAAGCATAGGGGAAGCTTTCTTT CASSQSIGEAFF
NA TRBD1 TRBJ1-2 TRBV19 TGTGCCAGTAGTATTACCGGGACAGGGTTTTGGGGCTACACCTTC CASSITGTGFWGYTF
NA NA TRBJ2-7 TRBV19 TGTGCCAGTAGTATAGTGGCAGGGCCCTACGAGCAGTACTTC CASSIVAGPYEQYF
NA TRBD1 TRBJ2-5 TRBV7-9 TGTGCCAGCAGCTTAGAAGGGGGCGCGGAGACCCAGTACTTC CASSLEGGAETQYF